This T cell receptor (beta chain) was captured by sequencing in a study of shared clonotypes between healthy human individuals. Deep-level settings were used for running the assay. The authors distributed each subset's genomic DNA evenly over several immunoSEQ plates. Data came from immunoSEQ multiplex PCR; TCRdb stores just in-frame clones and leaves some out. This table has about 2.1 million clones, just over 90% appearing once. The trim removed 4 bases at V and 2 bases at J, leaving 7 bases unmatched. Germline V CDR1 and CDR2: SGHTA, FQGNSA. The CDR3 has 15 amino acids. A note on this clone: Its target is not known.

CD8 cells classed as naive were CD45RO-negative and positively selected for CCR7, excluding terminally differentiated effector memory CD45RA+ cells. Findings and caveats of the study: Compared with clonotypes that all four donors shared, non-shared clonotypes had lower generation probabilities.

Sequencing was carried out using naive CD8+ T cells from PBMCs. This sequence joins TRBV7-2 and TRBJ1-2, with 7 bases aligning to TRBD1. The receptor's source is a man younger than 35 in good health. Some clones in this sample may be carry-over from other donors' samples. The CDR3 loop reads CASSSLTGLNYGYTF. CDR3 in DNA: TGTGCCAGCAGCTCCCTGACAGGGCTAAACTATGGCTACACCTTC.